Each of the 18 T cell receptor beta chains below was sequenced from the same sample in a study of chronic HIV infection and antiretroviral therapy. MiXCR, run by TCRdb on the 5' RACE reads, gives a single entry per CDR3 protein. Among 25,000 to 35,000 distinct CDR3 sequences listed, about 9.7% were seen once. Input material: peripheral blood. These receptors all stem from an adult who had HIV and had not received antiretroviral therapy, or was an uninfected healthy control (not recorded which).

A few counts support this clonotype. The V call is TRBV11-2, the J call TRBJ2-1; 9 nucleotides match TRBD2. V lost 4 bases, J lost 15 bases, and 7 bases stayed unmatched. Germline V gene sequence: CDR1 SGHAT, CDR2 FQNNGV. The CDR3 is 12 amino acids. CDR3 bases: TGTGCCAGCAGCTCCGGGCGGGGGGGGCCGTTCTTC. This translates into CASSSGRGGPFF.

By frequency in the sample, this clonotype is medium-sized. In nucleotides, the CDR3 is TGTGCCAGCAGCTTACAGACGGACGGCCGCCAAGAGACCCAGTACTTC. As protein: CASSLQTDGRQETQYF. The V and J genes are TRBV7-9 and TRBJ2-5, with no clear D. The CDR3 sequence is 16 residues long. V lost 2 bases, J lost 1 base, and 14 bases lay in between. CDR1 is SEHNR, CDR2 FQNEAQ, per germline (reference sequence).

This clonotype came up a few times. V gene TRBV11-2 combines with J gene TRBJ2-1; the D gene is possibly TRBD2 (6 bases). V was cut by 0 bases and J by 8 bases, with 14 bases left in between. Germline V gene sequence: CDR1 SGHAT, CDR2 FQNNGV. The CDR3 runs to 15 residues. CDR3 nucleotide sequence: TGTGCCAGCAGCTTAGATAGGCCCCCGGGGGATGAGCAGTTCTTC. It is translated as CASSLDRPPGDEQFF.

In this sample, this clonotype turned up many times. The chain has TRBV12-3 or TRBV12-4 and TRBJ2-7; 10 bases line up with TRBD2. Trimming at V came to 6 bases and at J to 9 bases, leaving 8 bases not matched to a gene. The CDR3 is 13 amino acids. Here the CDR3 DNA reads TGTGCCAGCAGGCCAGGGACTAGCGCTGCGCAGTACTTC. It yields the protein CASRPGTSAAQYF.

This clonotype counts as medium-sized. The genes are TRBV6-5 and TRBJ2-2, with D perhaps TRBD2 (6 bases). V was shortened by 0 bases and J by 0 bases, with 11 bases between the two germline ends. The germline CDR1 and CDR2 sequences are MNHEY and SVGAGI. The CDR3 runs to 17 residues. CDR3 amino acids: CASSYSFGGANTGELFF. The CDR3 region has the DNA TGTGCCAGCAGTTACTCTTTCGGCGGGGCGAACACCGGGGAGCTGTTTTTT.

This clonotype was picked up many times. The V and J genes are TRBV18 and TRBJ2-7; D call uncertain. The length of the CDR3 is 14 residues. The ends were cut back, 3 bases at V and 3 bases at J, with 12 bases in the middle. The V gene's germline CDR1 is KGHSH and CDR2 LQKENI. In DNA, the CDR3 is TGTGCCAGCTCACCCGGGCCAGAGGTCTACGAGCAGTACTTC. Encoded protein: CASSPGPEVYEQYF.

This clonotype appeared many times. This sequence joins TRBV29-1 and TRBJ2-7; possibly TRBD1 or TRBD2 for D (5 bases each). The germline gives CDR1 SQVTM, CDR2 ANQGSEA. The V and J ends lost 2 bases and 5 bases respectively, with 13 bases between them. The CDR3 runs 13 residues. The chain's CDR3 is CSVERDGANEQYF. The CDR3 DNA reads TGCAGCGTTGAAAGGGACGGGGCTAACGAGCAGTACTTC.

This clonotype came up many times. V usage is TRBV5-1 and J usage is TRBJ1-1; TRBD1 might be the D (6 bases). This CDR3 comprises 15 residues. V lost 0 bases, J lost 5 bases, and 14 bases lay in between. Germline lookup yields CDR1 SGHRS and CDR2 YFSETQ. CDR3 residues: CASSLALGAETEAFF. As DNA, the CDR3 is TGCGCCAGCAGCTTGGCCCTGGGGGCAGAGACTGAAGCTTTCTTT. The whole variable domain, filled in from reference TRBV5-1 and TRBJ1-1, reads KAGVTQTPRYLIKTRGQQVTLSCSPISGHRSVSWYQQTPGQGLQFLFEYFSETQRNKGNFPGRFSGRQFSNSRSEMNVSTLELGDSALYLCASSLALGAETEAFFGQGTRLTVV.

The chain recombines TRBV5-6 with TRBJ1-3; D is unresolved. With 4 bases removed from V and 0 bases from J, the gap between germline ends came to 5 bases. The CDR3 spans 13 residues. Germline assignment: CDR1 SGHDT and CDR2 YYEEEE. The CDR3 reads CASSPDSGNTIYF. The CDR3 DNA reads as TGTGCCAGCAGCCCGGACTCTGGAAACACCATATATTTT.

The chain recombines TRBV18 with TRBJ2-7; 10 bases agree with TRBD2. This CDR3 has 14 residues. The germline CDR1 and CDR2 sequences are KGHSH and LQKENI. The ends lost 0 bases at V and 5 bases at J; junction bases unmatched: 1. CDR3 sequence reads: CASSPPGLANEQYF. DNA for the CDR3: TGTGCCAGCTCACCACCGGGACTAGCGAACGAGCAGTACTTC.

Only a few counts were recorded for this clonotype. This chain links TRBV7-9 with TRBJ2-1; D possibly matches TRBD1 or TRBD2 (6 bases each). This CDR3 is built from 12 residues. Germline values: CDR1 SEHNR, CDR2 FQNEAQ (reference sequence). With 3 bases removed from V and 8 bases from J, the gap between germline ends came to 8 bases. In nucleotides, the CDR3 is TGTGCCAGCAGCTTGGGGGGCTATGAGCAGTTCTTC. This translates into CASSLGGYEQFF.

This clonotype has a handful of counts. The V gene is TRBV20-1, the J gene TRBJ2-5; D remains unclear. The CDR3 totals 11 residues. Trimming removed 6 bases from V and 3 bases from J, with 8 bases in between. The germline V gene encodes CDR1 DFQATT and CDR2 SNEGSKA (reference sequence). The chain's CDR3 is CSAYWEETQYF. For the CDR3, the DNA is TGCAGTGCGTACTGGGAAGAGACCCAGTACTTC.

This clonotype appeared many times. The genes are TRBV29-1 and TRBJ2-6; 8 bases agree with TRBD1. The CDR3 consists of 14 residues. Germline V lookup: CDR1 SQVTM, CDR2 ANQGSEA. J lost 0 bases, V lost 7 bases, and 2 bases had no gene match. The CDR3 DNA reads TGCAGCGGGACAGGGAACTCTGGGGCCAACGTCCTGACTTTC. Protein: CSGTGNSGANVLTF.

To note about this clonotype: A read error may be the cause here, since a much bigger clone is one base away. V is TRBV7-9 and J is TRBJ2-7; a weak D match, TRBD1 (6 bases). This CDR3 is 13 amino acids long. Germline V lookup: CDR1 SEHNR, CDR2 FQNEAQ (reference sequence). Deletions cut 5 bases from V and 5 bases from J, with 13 bases between. CDR3 DNA sequence: TGTGCCAGCAGCCCGGACAGAAACCACGAGCAGTACTTC. As protein: CASSPDRNHEQYF.

This clonotype has ten or more counts. The chain links TRBV10-2 to TRBJ2-7, with 7 bases identical to TRBD1. CDR1 is WSHSY and CDR2 is SAAADI in the germline V gene. Trimming removed 4 bases from V and 5 bases from J; junction bases left unmatched: 5. CDR3 length: 13 residues. CDR3 amino acids: CASSGRGRHEQYF. The CDR3 region has the DNA TGCGCCAGCAGTGGAAGGGGGCGGCACGAGCAGTACTTC.

This clonotype was counted only a few times. The V and J genes are TRBV2 and TRBJ2-5; TRBD2 matches at 7 bases. This CDR3 has 13 residues. After removal of 6 bases from V and 6 bases from J, the junction contained 7 bases not matched to a gene. Germline V gene sequence: CDR1 SNHLY, CDR2 FYNNEI. The CDR3 region is CASSFGLVQTQYF. The CDR3 coding sequence is TGTGCCAGCAGCTTCGGACTAGTCCAGACCCAGTACTTC. Full variable domain (rest looked up from reference TRBV2 and TRBJ2-5): EPEVTQTPSHQVTQMGQEVILRCVPISNHLYFYWYRQILGQKVEFLVSFYNNEISEKSEIFDDQFSVERPDGSNFTLKIRSTKLEDSAMYFCASSFGLVQTQYFGPGTRLLVL.

The table lists this clonotype with many counts. The gene calls are TRBV3-1 and TRBJ2-3, with 7 bases matching TRBD2. V lost 6 bases to trimming and J lost 2 bases; unmatched junction nucleotides: 8. Germline CDR1 reads LGHDT; CDR2 reads YNNKEL (reference sequence). The CDR3 runs 15 residues. CDR3 protein: CASSATSLDTDTQYF. DNA of the CDR3: TGTGCCAGCAGTGCGACTAGCTTGGACACAGATACGCAGTATTTT.

Ten or more counts support this clonotype. The CDR3 spells CAGSPGQGGGYTF. The CDR3 region has the DNA TGTGCCGGCTCGCCGGGACAGGGGGGCGGCTACACCTTC. This chain connects TRBV10-3 to TRBJ1-2, with 11 bases that match TRBD1. The CDR3 contains 13 residues. Germline CDR1 is ENHRY and CDR2 is SYGVKD. The ends lost 11 bases at V and 8 bases at J; junction bases unmatched: 10.